The 2 T cell receptor beta chains listed next were all sequenced from one sample in a study of blood T cells in healthy people across ages. The second PCR ran roughly 7 to 12 cycles with a sample-barcoded 5' primer and J-beta primers. TCRdb used MiXCR to reprocess the 5' RACE reads, holding one entry per CDR3 protein. The sample includes about 1.4 million distinct CDR3 sequences, almost 60% of them seen just once. Specimen: blood. These receptors all stem from a man between 18 and 29 years old in good health.

The chain joins TRBV14 to TRBJ2-3; no definite D call. Germline CDR1 is SGHDN and CDR2 is FVKESK. The germline V and J ends were trimmed by 4 bases and 2 bases, with 13 bases remaining between them. The CDR3 loop spans 15 amino acids. CDR3 sequence: CASSRPIGYTDTQYF. CDR3 DNA: TGTGCCAGCAGCCGCCCGATCGGATACACAGATACGCAGTATTTT.

This sequence joins TRBV3-1 and TRBJ2-1; D gene ambiguous. The CDR3 covers 14 residues. Trimming removed 4 bases from V and 0 bases from J, with 7 bases in between. Germline-derived CDR1 and CDR2 are LGHDT and YNNKEL (reference sequence). This CDR3 is CASSPRHSYNEQFF. CDR3 nucleotide sequence: TGTGCCAGCAGCCCGAGGCACTCCTACAATGAGCAGTTCTTC.